The rows below give T cell receptor beta chains drawn from one sample of a study of T cells in Graves' hyperthyroidism and ophthalmopathy. TCRdb redid the calling of the multiplex PCR reads with MiXCR, one entry per CDR3 protein. The sample contains roughly 570,000 distinct CDR3 sequences, about a sixth of which appear only once. Material: blood. The receptors here all came from a woman aged 30 to 39 with Graves' hyperthyroidism. CDR3s include the opening cysteine and the closing phenylalanine or tryptophan. A D gene is named only where the DNA matches it firmly. For some rows the clone size is stated as once, few or many, or as a class when expanded; others skip it.

D gene: -; J gene: TRBJ1-1; V gene: TRBV27; clone size: -; CDR3 DNA: TGTGCCAGCAGGGGGGACTATAGCACTGAAGCTTTCTTT; CDR3 protein: CASRGDYSTEAFF
D gene: -; J gene: TRBJ2-7; V gene: TRBV11-2; clone size: -; CDR3 DNA: TGTGCCAGCAGTGGTCAGCCGGGAACAGGGACCTACGAGCAGTACTTC; CDR3 protein: CASSGQPGTGTYEQYF
D gene: -; J gene: TRBJ1-5; V gene: TRBV28; clone size: many; CDR3 DNA: TGTGCCAGCAGTTTACTCAACAGTGATCAGCCCCAGCATTTT; CDR3 protein: CASSLLNSDQPQHF
D gene: TRBD1; J gene: TRBJ1-2; V gene: TRBV7-9; clone size: many; CDR3 DNA: TGTGCCAGCAGCTTAGCTCTCCGGGACAGGGGACATGGCTACACCTTC; CDR3 protein: CASSLALRDRGHGYTF
D gene: -; J gene: TRBJ2-7; V gene: TRBV20-1; clone size: few; CDR3 DNA: TGCAGTGCGGATCGGACGGGCCCCTACGAGCAGTACTTC; CDR3 protein: CSADRTGPYEQYF
D gene: -; J gene: TRBJ1-3; V gene: TRBV6-5; clone size: few; CDR3 DNA: TGTGCCAGCAGTTACTCGGGTGGATTAGGAAACACCATATATTTT; CDR3 protein: CASSYSGGLGNTIYF
D gene: -; J gene: TRBJ1-6; V gene: TRBV6-1; clone size: -; CDR3 DNA: TGTGCCAGCAGCCAGAATAGATCACCCCTCCACTTT; CDR3 protein: CASSQNRSPLHF
D gene: TRBD1; J gene: TRBJ1-2; V gene: TRBV30; clone size: few; CDR3 DNA: TGTGCCTGGTGGAAGGGGGCGATCGGCTACACCTTC; CDR3 protein: CAWWKGAIGYTF
D gene: -; J gene: TRBJ1-4; V gene: TRBV30; clone size: many; CDR3 DNA: TGTGCCTGGAGTCCCCTTGGGACGGTGAATGAAAAACTGTTTTTT; CDR3 protein: CAWSPLGTVNEKLFF
D gene: -; J gene: TRBJ2-1; V gene: TRBV28; clone size: many; CDR3 DNA: TGTGCCAGCAGTCTAAGGGGCGAATCCTACAATGAGCAGTTCTTC; CDR3 protein: CASSLRGESYNEQFF
D gene: TRBD1; J gene: TRBJ1-6; V gene: TRBV11-2; clone size: -; CDR3 DNA: TGTGCCAGCAGCTTAGTCAGGACAGGGGTCTCCGTGGGTTCACCCCTCCACTTT; CDR3 protein: CASSLVRTGVSVGSPLHF
D gene: -; J gene: TRBJ2-3; V gene: TRBV12-3/TRBV12-4; clone size: many; CDR3 DNA: TGTGCCAGCAGTCCCCCCCCGGCGAATACGCAGTATTTT; CDR3 protein: CASSPPPANTQYF
D gene: TRBD2; J gene: TRBJ2-3; V gene: TRBV27; clone size: -; CDR3 DNA: TGTGCCAGCAGTTTCCTTACCGGGACACGGGGGGGCGATACGCAGTATTTT; CDR3 protein: CASSFLTGTRGGDTQYF
D gene: -; J gene: TRBJ2-7; V gene: TRBV5-1; clone size: many; CDR3 DNA: TGTGCCAGCAGTTCCGCCTACGAGCAGTACTTC; CDR3 protein: CASSSAYEQYF
D gene: TRBD1; J gene: TRBJ1-5; V gene: TRBV6-2/TRBV6-3; clone size: -; CDR3 DNA: TGTGCCAGCAGTTACCGACAGGGCCATAGCAATCAGCCCCAGCATTTT; CDR3 protein: CASSYRQGHSNQPQHF
D gene: -; J gene: TRBJ1-4; V gene: TRBV28; clone size: -; CDR3 DNA: TGTGCCAGCAGTGTCGACAGGTTTGCGGCTAATGAAAAACTGTTTTTT; CDR3 protein: CASSVDRFAANEKLFF
D gene: -; J gene: TRBJ2-5; V gene: TRBV9; clone size: -; CDR3 DNA: TGTGCCAGCAGCTTCCGGGACACACAAGAGACCCAGTACTTC; CDR3 protein: CASSFRDTQETQYF
D gene: -; J gene: TRBJ2-1; V gene: TRBV20-1; clone size: many; CDR3 DNA: TGCAGTGCTAGGCAAGTCTCCTACAATGAGCAGTTCTTC; CDR3 protein: CSARQVSYNEQFF
D gene: -; J gene: TRBJ1-2; V gene: TRBV28; clone size: many; CDR3 DNA: TGTGCCAGCATTGGAACTGTTCCGGAGTTCCAGGGCTACACCTTC; CDR3 protein: CASIGTVPEFQGYTF
D gene: -; J gene: TRBJ2-7; V gene: TRBV13; clone size: many; CDR3 DNA: TGTGCCAGCAGCTTCGGCGGGAACATAGCCCACGAGCAGTACTTC; CDR3 protein: CASSFGGNIAHEQYF
D gene: TRBD2; J gene: TRBJ2-2; V gene: TRBV7-7; clone size: few; CDR3 DNA: TGTGCTAGCAGCTCCGGGACTAGCGGGAGTTCGACCGGGGAGCTGTTTTTT; CDR3 protein: CASSSGTSGSSTGELFF
D gene: -; J gene: TRBJ1-1; V gene: TRBV7-2; clone size: many; CDR3 DNA: TGTGCCAGCAGCTCCTCGGGGTTGACTGAAGCTTTCTTT; CDR3 protein: CASSSSGLTEAFF
D gene: -; J gene: TRBJ2-2; V gene: TRBV30; clone size: many; CDR3 DNA: TGTGCCTGGAGTGTAGGTGGAAAGGCCGGGGAGCTGTTTTTT; CDR3 protein: CAWSVGGKAGELFF
D gene: TRBD2; J gene: TRBJ2-1; V gene: TRBV6-2/TRBV6-3; clone size: many; CDR3 DNA: TGTGCCAGCACCCCCCGGATTAGCGGGACCTACAATGAGCAGTTCTTC; CDR3 protein: CASTPRISGTYNEQFF
D gene: -; J gene: TRBJ2-1; V gene: TRBV9; clone size: -; CDR3 DNA: TGTGCCAGCAGCGGCCTCGACGGAGGGAACAATGAGCAGTTCTTC; CDR3 protein: CASSGLDGGNNEQFF
D gene: TRBD2; J gene: TRBJ2-7; V gene: TRBV10-3; clone size: -; CDR3 DNA: TGTGCCATCAGTAGCGGGGGGAACTACGAGCAGTACTTC; CDR3 protein: CAISSGGNYEQYF
D gene: TRBD2; J gene: TRBJ2-6; V gene: TRBV28; clone size: many; CDR3 DNA: TGTGCCAGCCTCAAGGGGAGGGCTGGGGCCAACGTCCTGACTTTC; CDR3 protein: CASLKGRAGANVLTF
D gene: -; J gene: TRBJ1-3; V gene: TRBV6-5; clone size: few; CDR3 DNA: TGTGCCAGCAGTTACTCAGGCCAAAGCTCTGGAAACACCATATATTTT; CDR3 protein: CASSYSGQSSGNTIYF
D gene: -; J gene: TRBJ2-7; V gene: TRBV5-1; clone size: many; CDR3 DNA: TGCGCCAGCAGCGCAGGGTATGGCGAGCAGTACTTC; CDR3 protein: CASSAGYGEQYF
D gene: -; J gene: TRBJ2-7; V gene: TRBV11-2; clone size: many; CDR3 DNA: TGTGCCAGCAGCTTAGTCTTCGAGCAGTACTTC; CDR3 protein: CASSLVFEQYF
D gene: -; J gene: TRBJ2-2; V gene: TRBV3-1; clone size: many; CDR3 DNA: TGTGCCAGCAGCCATTTAGACAGAGGCACCGGGGAGCTGTTTTTT; CDR3 protein: CASSHLDRGTGELFF
D gene: TRBD1; J gene: TRBJ1-2; V gene: TRBV27; clone size: many; CDR3 DNA: TGTGCCAGTACAAACGGGACAGGGTCGTTGTATGGCTACACCTTC; CDR3 protein: CASTNGTGSLYGYTF
D gene: TRBD2; J gene: TRBJ2-1; V gene: TRBV12-3/TRBV12-4; clone size: many; CDR3 DNA: TGTGCCAGCAGTATTATAGCGGGAGATCAGTTCTTC; CDR3 protein: CASSIIAGDQFF
D gene: -; J gene: TRBJ1-4; V gene: TRBV3-1; clone size: many; CDR3 DNA: TGTGCCAGCAGCCAATACCGACAGCTGAATAATGAAAAACTGTTTTTT; CDR3 protein: CASSQYRQLNNEKLFF
D gene: -; J gene: TRBJ1-5; V gene: TRBV19; clone size: -; CDR3 DNA: TGTGCCAGTAGTACGGGAGGGGACGGCAATCAGCCCCAGCATTTT; CDR3 protein: CASSTGGDGNQPQHF
D gene: TRBD2; J gene: TRBJ2-3; V gene: TRBV4-3; clone size: many; CDR3 DNA: TGCGCCAGCAGCCATTATAGCGGGACCACAGATACGCAGTATTTT; CDR3 protein: CASSHYSGTTDTQYF
D gene: TRBD2; J gene: TRBJ2-7; V gene: TRBV20-1; clone size: many; CDR3 DNA: TGCAGTGCTAGAGACGCCGGGACTAGCGGGAGTTCCTACGAGCAGTACTTC; CDR3 protein: CSARDAGTSGSSYEQYF
D gene: -; J gene: TRBJ1-1; V gene: TRBV7-2; clone size: few; CDR3 DNA: TGCGCCAGCAGCTTGGATCTGCGCGAGAACACTGAAGCTTTCTTT; CDR3 protein: CASSLDLRENTEAFF
D gene: -; J gene: TRBJ2-1; V gene: TRBV4-3; clone size: -; CDR3 DNA: TGCGCCAGCAGCCTTTTCGTTGCGGAAGTGGCTCTTGGGGACAATGAGCAGTTCTTC; CDR3 protein: CASSLFVAEVALGDNEQFF
D gene: TRBD1; J gene: TRBJ1-6; V gene: TRBV7-2; clone size: few; CDR3 DNA: TGTGCCAGCAACTCTAAGACAGGGAACTCCTATAATTCACCCCTCCACTTT; CDR3 protein: CASNSKTGNSYNSPLHF
D gene: TRBD1; J gene: TRBJ2-3; V gene: TRBV27; clone size: many; CDR3 DNA: TGTGCCAGCAGCCCCCGGGACAGGGCCACAGATACGCAGTATTTT; CDR3 protein: CASSPRDRATDTQYF
D gene: -; J gene: TRBJ2-7; V gene: TRBV7-2; clone size: many; CDR3 DNA: TGTGCCAGCAGCTTCTCGCGACCGGGGGAGCAGTACTTC; CDR3 protein: CASSFSRPGEQYF
D gene: TRBD2; J gene: TRBJ2-7; V gene: TRBV9; clone size: many; CDR3 DNA: TGTGCCAGCAGCGTAGCTAGCGGGGTTCCCTACGAGCAGTACTTC; CDR3 protein: CASSVASGVPYEQYF
D gene: TRBD2; J gene: TRBJ2-1; V gene: TRBV7-2; clone size: many; CDR3 DNA: TGTGCCAGCAGCCGTCTCCGGGAGGGTCCGGTTGAGCAGTTCTTC; CDR3 protein: CASSRLREGPVEQFF